This T cell receptor beta chain appears in the sequencing data of a study of T cell clonality in common variable immunodeficiency. The study, taken as a whole, reports: CVID subjects had higher TCRbeta clonality than healthy controls, most marked in about a third. Repertoire-complication correlations in CVID were limited by patient heterogeneity. Common variable immunodeficiency TCR beta sequences reportedly had fewer deletions and N-nucleotide insertions. Authors noted CVID clonality's cause needs subpopulation repertoire sequencing.

The table lists this clone with a few counts. Its specificity is unknown. The read ends 3 residues early relative to the CDR3; the germline J gene fills the gap. This CDR3 comprises 15 residues. Between the trimmed V and J ends, which lost 5 bases and 3 bases, there was a span of 17 bases. Germline CDR1 DFQATT, CDR2 SNEGSKA (reference sequence). Assay: immunoSEQ multiplex PCR; the TCRdb copy retains only in-frame clones and omits some. The record shows tens of thousands of clones for this sample, with no singletons present. The chain has TRBV20-1 and TRBJ1-3, with D possibly matching TRBD1 (6 bases). The material sequenced was peripheral blood mononuclear cells. The TCR originated in a person aged 18-69 years in good health. The DNA read from the CDR3 is TGCAGTGCTCGTAAGGGGGAGTCAGGTGGAAACACC. Its protein product is CSARKGESGGNT. The entire CDR3 reads CSARKGESGGNTIYF.